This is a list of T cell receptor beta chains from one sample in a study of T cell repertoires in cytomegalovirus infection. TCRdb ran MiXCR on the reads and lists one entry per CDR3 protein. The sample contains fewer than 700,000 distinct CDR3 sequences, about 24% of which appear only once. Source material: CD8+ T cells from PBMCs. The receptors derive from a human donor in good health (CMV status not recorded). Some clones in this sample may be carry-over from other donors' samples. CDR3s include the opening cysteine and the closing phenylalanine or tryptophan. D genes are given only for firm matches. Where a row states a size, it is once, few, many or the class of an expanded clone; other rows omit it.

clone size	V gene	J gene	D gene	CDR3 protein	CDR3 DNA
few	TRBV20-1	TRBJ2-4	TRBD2	CSARPSSGGAKNIQYF	TGCAGTGCTAGACCATCTAGCGGGGGAGCCAAAAACATTCAGTACTTC
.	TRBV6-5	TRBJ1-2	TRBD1	CASSYADRAYGYTF	TGTGCCAGCAGTTACGCAGACAGGGCCTATGGCTACACCTTC
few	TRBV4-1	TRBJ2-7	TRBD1	CASSQAGTGGYEQYF	TGCGCCAGCAGCCAAGCCGGGACAGGGGGCTACGAGCAGTACTTC
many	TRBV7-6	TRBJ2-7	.	CASSLVGEAYEQYF	TGTGCCAGCAGCTTAGTCGGGGAAGCCTACGAGCAGTACTTC
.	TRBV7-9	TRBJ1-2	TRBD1	CASSLGQGTIYGYTF	TGTGCCAGCAGCTTAGGACAGGGGACTATCTATGGCTACACCTTC
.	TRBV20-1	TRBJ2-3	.	CSATPSELTDTQYF	TGCAGTGCTACCCCTAGCGAGCTCACAGATACGCAGTATTTT
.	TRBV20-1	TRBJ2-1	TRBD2	CSAPGLAGGRTYNEQFF	TGCAGTGCGCCGGGACTAGCGGGGGGTCGGACCTACAATGAGCAGTTCTTC
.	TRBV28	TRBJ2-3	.	CASSLYPSTSTDTQYF	TGTGCCAGCAGTTTATACCCTTCTACTAGCACAGATACGCAGTATTTT
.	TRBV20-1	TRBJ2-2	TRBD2	CSARELAGGLNTGELFF	TGCAGTGCTAGAGAACTAGCGGGGGGCCTAAACACCGGGGAGCTGTTTTTT
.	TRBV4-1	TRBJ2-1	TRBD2	CASSQWAPSGTSGGEQFF	TGCGCCAGCAGCCAGTGGGCGCCTTCCGGGACTAGCGGTGGTGAGCAGTTCTTC
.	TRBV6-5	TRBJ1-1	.	CATVKDGLNTEAFF	TGTGCCACGGTGAAGGACGGCTTGAACACTGAAGCTTTCTTT
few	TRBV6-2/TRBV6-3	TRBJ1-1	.	CASSLLGDNTEAFF	TGTGCCAGCAGTTTATTGGGAGATAACACTGAAGCTTTCTTT
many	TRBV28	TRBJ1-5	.	CATAQGRANQPQHF	TGTGCCACCGCCCAAGGCAGGGCGAATCAGCCCCAGCATTTT
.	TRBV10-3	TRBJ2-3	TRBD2	CATGEASGGADTQYF	TGTGCCACCGGAGAGGCTAGCGGGGGGGCAGATACGCAGTATTTT
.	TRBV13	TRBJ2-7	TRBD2	CTSSLNSGGDEQYF	TGTACCAGCAGCTTAAATAGCGGGGGTGACGAGCAGTACTTC
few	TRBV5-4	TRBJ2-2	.	CASSSENPTGELFF	TGTGCCAGCAGCTCGGAGAACCCCACCGGGGAGCTGTTTTTT
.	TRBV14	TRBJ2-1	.	CASSQGGLREFF	TGTGCCAGCAGCCAAGGGGGACTCCGTGAGTTCTTC
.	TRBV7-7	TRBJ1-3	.	CASSFAKESGNTIYF	TGTGCTAGCAGCTTCGCTAAAGAATCAGGAAACACCATATATTTT
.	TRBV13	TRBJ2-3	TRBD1	CASSSRDSSSTDTQYF	TGTGCCAGCAGCTCAAGGGACAGTTCTAGCACAGATACGCAGTATTTT
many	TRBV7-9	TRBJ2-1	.	CASSDGSTYNEQFF	TGTGCCAGCAGCGATGGCAGCACGTACAATGAGCAGTTCTTC
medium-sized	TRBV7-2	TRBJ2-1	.	CASSSLGGTYNEQFF	TGTGCCAGCAGCTCCCTAGGGGGGACCTACAATGAGCAGTTCTTC
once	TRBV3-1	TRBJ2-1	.	CASKLGGPSSYNEQFF	TGTGCCAGCAAGTTGGGGGGGCCGAGCTCCTACAATGAGCAGTTCTTC
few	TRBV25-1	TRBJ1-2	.	CASSEFRGDGYTF	TGTGCCAGCAGTGAATTCCGGGGGGATGGCTACACCTTC
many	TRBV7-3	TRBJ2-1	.	CASSLLGGAEQFF	TGTGCCAGCAGCTTACTAGGGGGGGCTGAGCAGTTCTTC
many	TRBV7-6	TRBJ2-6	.	CASSLGAGLGANVLTF	TGTGCCAGCAGCTTAGGGGCCGGGCTCGGGGCCAACGTCCTGACTTTC
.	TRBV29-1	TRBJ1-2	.	CSIRRDYGYTF	TGCAGCATCAGGAGGGACTATGGCTACACCTTC
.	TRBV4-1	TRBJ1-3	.	CASSFRSALVDTIYF	TGCGCCAGCAGCTTTCGTTCGGCCCTGGTTGACACCATATATTTT
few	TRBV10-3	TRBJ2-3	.	CAISESGGRDTQYF	TGTGCCATCAGTGAGTCGGGGGGAAGAGATACGCAGTATTTT
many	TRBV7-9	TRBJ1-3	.	CASSLATGGNTIYF	TGTGCCAGCAGCTTAGCGACAGGAGGAAACACCATATATTTT
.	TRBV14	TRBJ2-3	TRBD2	CASSQPGLAGRTDTQYF	TGTGCCAGCAGCCAACCCGGACTAGCGGGCCGCACAGATACGCAGTATTTT